A selection of T cell receptor beta chains follows, all from one sample in a study of shared clonotypes between healthy human individuals. The protocol was immunoSEQ multiplex PCR, while the TCRdb copy is restricted to in-frame clones and leaves out a portion. The sample records about 490,000 clones, 70% to 80% being singletons. The sample comprised PBMCs. Receptors originate from a woman between 35 and 50 years old in good health. Some clones in this sample may be carry-over from other donors' samples. The CDR3 runs from the conserved cysteine through the conserved F or W. The order of the fields is V gene, J gene, clone size, D gene, CDR3 protein, CDR3 DNA. A D gene is named only where the DNA matches it firmly. Only part of the rows carry a size: once, few, many, or a class if the clone is expanded.

TRBV11-3	TRBJ1-3	-	-	CASSLAANSGNTIYF	TGTGCCAGCAGCTTAGCGGCGAACTCTGGAAACACCATATATTTT
TRBV6-1	TRBJ2-1	-	-	CASSEVDDSYNEQFF	TGTGCCAGCAGCGAAGTGGACGACTCCTACAATGAGCAGTTCTTC
TRBV15	TRBJ2-7	-	TRBD2	CAKCLAGDSYEQYF	TGTGCCAAGTGCCTAGCGGGAGATTCCTACGAGCAGTACTTC
TRBV30	TRBJ2-1	-	TRBD1	CACTRTGSYNEQFF	TGTGCCTGCACTCGGACAGGATCCTACAATGAGCAGTTCTTC
TRBV10-3	TRBJ1-2	-	-	CAIRDITGPGGYTF	TGTGCCATCAGAGATATCACAGGGCCGGGGGGCTACACCTTC
TRBV28	TRBJ2-1	-	TRBD2	CASSLYRSYSGSGSYNEQFF	TGTGCCAGCAGTTTATACCGATCCTATAGCGGGAGCGGATCCTACAATGAGCAGTTCTTC
TRBV5-1	TRBJ2-1	once	TRBD2	CASSLNVAGRNEQFF	TGCGCCAGCAGCTTGAACGTAGCGGGCCGTAATGAGCAGTTCTTC
TRBV5-6	TRBJ2-3	once	-	CASSLDSSGTQYF	TGTGCCAGCAGCTTGGACAGCAGTGGTACGCAGTATTTT
TRBV11-2	TRBJ2-7	many	-	CASSDKDYEQYF	TGTGCCAGCAGCGACAAGGATTACGAGCAGTACTTC
TRBV27	TRBJ1-2	many	-	CASSLGGGVGGYTF	TGTGCCAGCAGCCTTGGGGGCGGTGTAGGCGGCTACACCTTC
TRBV30	TRBJ2-1	-	-	CAWSSQGHEQFF	TGTGCCTGGAGTTCACAGGGCCATGAGCAGTTCTTC
TRBV4-2	TRBJ1-1	-	-	CASSQGTGRWTEAFF	TGTGCCAGCAGCCAAGGAACGGGTCGATGGACTGAAGCTTTCTTT
TRBV7-2	TRBJ1-5	-	TRBD1	CASSWDRGDQPQHF	TGTGCCAGCAGCTGGGACAGGGGCGATCAGCCCCAGCATTTT
TRBV29-1	TRBJ2-2	many	-	CSVVGQLNTGELFF	TGCAGCGTTGTGGGGCAGTTGAACACCGGGGAGCTGTTTTTT
TRBV2	TRBJ2-5	-	TRBD2	CASSLAGTQETQYF	TGTGCCAGCAGTCTAGCGGGGACCCAAGAGACCCAGTACTTC
TRBV7-2	TRBJ1-5	-	-	CASSSQGNSNQPQHF	TGTGCCAGCAGCTCCCAGGGGAATAGCAATCAGCCCCAGCATTTT
TRBV15	TRBJ2-1	-	TRBD2	CATSRVQAGAGNEQFF	TGTGCCACCAGCAGAGTTCAAGCGGGAGCTGGAAATGAGCAGTTCTTC
TRBV28	TRBJ2-4	-	TRBD1	CASSLTGYENIQYF	TGTGCCAGCAGTTTGACAGGGTATGAGAACATTCAGTACTTC
TRBV5-6	TRBJ1-5	-	-	CASSRGRNSNQPQHF	TGTGCCAGCAGCCGGGGGAGGAATAGCAATCAGCCCCAGCATTTT
TRBV28	TRBJ2-1	-	-	CASSLAGPSYNEQFF	TGTGCCAGCAGTTTGGCGGGTCCCTCCTACAATGAGCAGTTCTTC
TRBV28	TRBJ1-1	-	TRBD1	CASSPQTGAWAFF	TGTGCCAGCAGTCCGCAGACAGGGGCCTGGGCTTTCTTT
TRBV4-1	TRBJ1-2	-	-	CASSQDWQVGRYTF	TGCGCCAGCAGCCAAGACTGGCAGGTCGGTCGCTACACCTTC
TRBV9	TRBJ2-3	-	TRBD2	CASSVAWGSGSFADTQYF	TGTGCCAGCAGCGTAGCGTGGGGTAGCGGGAGTTTTGCAGATACGCAGTATTTT
TRBV6-1	TRBJ2-7	-	-	CASSEVEEGGYEQYF	TGTGCCAGCAGTGAAGTCGAGGAAGGGGGGTACGAGCAGTACTTC
TRBV27	TRBJ2-3	-	-	CASSLLGSTDTQYF	TGTGCCAGCAGCCTACTAGGGAGCACAGATACGCAGTATTTT
TRBV7-2	TRBJ2-6	-	TRBD2	CASSSRGGGTGANVLTF	TGTGCCAGCAGCTCCCGGGGGGGAGGGACTGGGGCCAACGTCCTGACTTTC